This section outlines one TCR beta chain sequence together with its context. This entry comes from a study of blood T cell repertoires in COVID-19. Study as a whole: Acute-phase and convalescent COVID-19 samples originated in the United States, Italy and Spain.

This study enrolled people aged roughly 18 to 89 from 24 US geographic areas. V lost 8 bases and J lost 5, with 13 bases in between. This CDR3 comprises 12 residues. Germline V CDR1 and CDR2: GTSNPN, SVGIG (reference sequence). The data were produced by immunoSEQ multiplex PCR, yet TCRdb's version contains in-frame clones alone and is incomplete. The data hold hundreds of thousands of clones, with around 91% observed a single time. The clonotype originates from a man aged 18 to 29 who had recovered from COVID-19. J is TRBJ2-1 and V is TRBV30, with a weak D call TRBD2 (5 bases). Sequencing input: PBMCs or T cells enriched from blood (not recorded which). In nucleotides, the CDR3 is TGTGCCGGTGGGGAGCGGCACAATGAGCAGTTCTTC. The encoded protein is CAGGERHNEQFF.